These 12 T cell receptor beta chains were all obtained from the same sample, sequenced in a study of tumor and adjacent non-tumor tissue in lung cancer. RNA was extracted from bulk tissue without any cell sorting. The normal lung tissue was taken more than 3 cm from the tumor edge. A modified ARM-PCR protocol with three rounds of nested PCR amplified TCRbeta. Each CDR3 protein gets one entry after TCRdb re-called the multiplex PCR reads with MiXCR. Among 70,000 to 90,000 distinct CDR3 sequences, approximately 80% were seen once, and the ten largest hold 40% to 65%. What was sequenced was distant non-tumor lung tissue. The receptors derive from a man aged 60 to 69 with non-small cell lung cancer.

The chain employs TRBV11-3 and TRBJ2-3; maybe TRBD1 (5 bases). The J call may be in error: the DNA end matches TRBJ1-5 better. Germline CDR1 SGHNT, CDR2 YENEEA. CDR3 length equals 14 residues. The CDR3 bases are TGTGCCAGCAGCCACGGAGGGACCACAGATACGCAGCATTTT. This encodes CASSHGGTTDTQHF.

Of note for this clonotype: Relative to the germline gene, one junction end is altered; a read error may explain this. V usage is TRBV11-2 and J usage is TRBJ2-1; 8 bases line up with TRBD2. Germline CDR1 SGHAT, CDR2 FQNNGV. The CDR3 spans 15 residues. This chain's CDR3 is CANSPGTSLRNVQFF. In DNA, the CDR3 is TGTGCCAACAGCCCCGGGACTAGTCTAAGGAATGTGCAGTTCTTC.

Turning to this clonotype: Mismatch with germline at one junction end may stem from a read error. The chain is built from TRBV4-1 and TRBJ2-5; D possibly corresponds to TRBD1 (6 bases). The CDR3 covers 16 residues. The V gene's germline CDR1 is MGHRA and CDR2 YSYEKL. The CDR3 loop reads CAISQVGRGIQETQYF. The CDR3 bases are TGCGCCATCAGCCAAGTGGGCAGGGGTATACAAGAGACCCAGTACTTC.

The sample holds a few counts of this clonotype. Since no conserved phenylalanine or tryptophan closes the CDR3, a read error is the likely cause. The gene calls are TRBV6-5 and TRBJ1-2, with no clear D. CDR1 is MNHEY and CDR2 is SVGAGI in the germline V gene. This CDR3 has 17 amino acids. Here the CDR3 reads CANSSPGRKATNYGYTI. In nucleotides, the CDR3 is TGTGCCAACAGTTCACCTGGACGTAAAGCGACTAACTATGGCTACACCATC.

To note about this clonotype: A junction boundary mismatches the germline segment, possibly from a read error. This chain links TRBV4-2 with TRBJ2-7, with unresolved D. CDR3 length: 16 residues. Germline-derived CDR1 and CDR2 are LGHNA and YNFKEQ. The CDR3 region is CTSSQDRGFPPHEQYF. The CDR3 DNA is TGTACCAGCAGCCAAGATAGAGGCTTTCCCCCCCACGAGCAGTACTTC.

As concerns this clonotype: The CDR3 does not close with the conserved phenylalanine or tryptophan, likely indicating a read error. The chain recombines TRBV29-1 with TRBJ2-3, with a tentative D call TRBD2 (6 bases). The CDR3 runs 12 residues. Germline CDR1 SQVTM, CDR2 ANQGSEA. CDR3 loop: CRVGQGGDTQYS. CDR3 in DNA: TGTAGGGTTGGGCAGGGAGGCGATACGCAGTATTCT.

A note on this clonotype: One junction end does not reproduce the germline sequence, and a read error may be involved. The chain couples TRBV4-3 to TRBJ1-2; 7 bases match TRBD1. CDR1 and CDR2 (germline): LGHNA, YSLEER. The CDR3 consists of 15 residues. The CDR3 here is CTSSHRQGGVYGYTF. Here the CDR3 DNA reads TGCACCAGCAGCCACAGACAGGGTGGAGTCTATGGCTACACCTTC.

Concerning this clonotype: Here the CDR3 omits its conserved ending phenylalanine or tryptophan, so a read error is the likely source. In nucleotides, the CDR3 is TGTACCAGCAGTGAGCACCAGGGGCAAGAGACCCAGTACTAC. Protein product: CTSSEHQGQETQYY. This rearrangement joins TRBV6-1 to TRBJ2-5, with D possibly being TRBD1 (6 bases). CDR1 is MNHNS, CDR2 SASEGT, per germline. The CDR3 covers 14 residues.

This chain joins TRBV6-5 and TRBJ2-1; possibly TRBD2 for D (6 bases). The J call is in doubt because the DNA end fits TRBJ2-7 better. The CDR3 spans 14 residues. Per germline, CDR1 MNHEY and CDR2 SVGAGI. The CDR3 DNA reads TGTGCCAGCAGACTAGCTGGAGCGAGGCATGAGCAGTACTTC. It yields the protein CASRLAGARHEQYF.

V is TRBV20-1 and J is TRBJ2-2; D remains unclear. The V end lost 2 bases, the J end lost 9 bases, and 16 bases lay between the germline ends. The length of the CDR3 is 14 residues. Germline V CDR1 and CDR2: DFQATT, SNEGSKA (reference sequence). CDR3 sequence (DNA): TGCAGTGCTAGATTCTCCGAGAACACTTGGGAGCTGTTTTTT. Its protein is CSARFSENTWELFF.

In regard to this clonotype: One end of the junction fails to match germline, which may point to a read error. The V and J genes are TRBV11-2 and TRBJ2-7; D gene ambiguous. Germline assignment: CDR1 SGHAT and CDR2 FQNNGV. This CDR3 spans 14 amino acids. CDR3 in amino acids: CASSLASLSYKQCF. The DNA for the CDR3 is TGTGCCAGCAGCTTAGCATCTCTCTCCTACAAGCAGTGCTTC. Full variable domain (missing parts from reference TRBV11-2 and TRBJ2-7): EAGVAQSPRYKIIEKRQSVAFWCNPISGHATLYWYQQILGQGPKLLIQFQNNGVVDDSQLPKDRFSAERLKGVDSTLKIQPAKLEDSAVYLCASSLASLSYKQCFGPGTRLTVT.

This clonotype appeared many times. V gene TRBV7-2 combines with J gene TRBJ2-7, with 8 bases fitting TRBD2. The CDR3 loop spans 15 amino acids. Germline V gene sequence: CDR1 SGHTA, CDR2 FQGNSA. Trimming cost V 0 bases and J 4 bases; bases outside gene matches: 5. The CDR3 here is CASSLAIGGAYEQYF. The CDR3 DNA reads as TGTGCCAGCAGCTTAGCGATCGGGGGGGCTTACGAGCAGTACTTC.